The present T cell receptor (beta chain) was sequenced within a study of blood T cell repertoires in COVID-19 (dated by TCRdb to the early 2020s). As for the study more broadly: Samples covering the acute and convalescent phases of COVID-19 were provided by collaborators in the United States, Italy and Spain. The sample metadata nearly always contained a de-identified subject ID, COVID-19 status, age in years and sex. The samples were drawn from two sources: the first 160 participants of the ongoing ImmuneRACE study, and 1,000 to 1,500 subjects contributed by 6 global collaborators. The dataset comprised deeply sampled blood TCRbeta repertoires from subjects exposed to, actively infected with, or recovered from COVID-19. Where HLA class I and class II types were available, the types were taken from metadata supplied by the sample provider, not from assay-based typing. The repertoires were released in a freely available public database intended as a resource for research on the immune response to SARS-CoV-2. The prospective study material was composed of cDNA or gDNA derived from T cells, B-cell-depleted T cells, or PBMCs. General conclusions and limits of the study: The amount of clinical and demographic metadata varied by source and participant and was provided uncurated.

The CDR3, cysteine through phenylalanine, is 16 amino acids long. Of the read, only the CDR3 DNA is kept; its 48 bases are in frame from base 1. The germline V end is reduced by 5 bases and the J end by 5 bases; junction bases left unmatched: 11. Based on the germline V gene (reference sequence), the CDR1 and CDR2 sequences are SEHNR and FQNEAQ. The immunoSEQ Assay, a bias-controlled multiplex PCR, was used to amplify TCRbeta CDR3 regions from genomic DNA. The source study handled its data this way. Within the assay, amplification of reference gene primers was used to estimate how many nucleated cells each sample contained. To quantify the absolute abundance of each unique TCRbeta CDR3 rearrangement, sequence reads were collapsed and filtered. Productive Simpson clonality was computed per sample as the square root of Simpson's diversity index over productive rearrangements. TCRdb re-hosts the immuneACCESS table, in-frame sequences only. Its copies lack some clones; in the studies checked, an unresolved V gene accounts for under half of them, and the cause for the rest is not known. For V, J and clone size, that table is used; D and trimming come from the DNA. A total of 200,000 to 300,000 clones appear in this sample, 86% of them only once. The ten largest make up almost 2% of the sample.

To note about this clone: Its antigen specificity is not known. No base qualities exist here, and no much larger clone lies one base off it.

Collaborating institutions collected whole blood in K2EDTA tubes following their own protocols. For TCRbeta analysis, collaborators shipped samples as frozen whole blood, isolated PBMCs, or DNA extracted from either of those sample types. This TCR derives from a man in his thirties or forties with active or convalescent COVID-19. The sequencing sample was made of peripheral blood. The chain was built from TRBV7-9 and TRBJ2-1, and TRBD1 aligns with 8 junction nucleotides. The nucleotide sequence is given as TGTGCCAGCAGCCTTACCTCCGGGACAGGTAACAATGAGCAGTTCTTC. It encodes CASSLTSGTGNNEQFF.